Sequencing of this T cell receptor (beta chain) was carried out in a study of CD8 T cells in ankylosing spondylitis. Study-level results: Past research had described some motif variants in reactive arthritis synovial fluid and blood. Disease-linked clones were reportedly significantly enriched in matched ankylosing spondylitis synovial fluid. It appeared that ankylosing spondylitis blood was characterized by a TCR beta motif of several highly homologous variants.

The CDR3 spans 15 residues. Germline lookup yields CDR1 LGHDT and CDR2 YNNKEL (reference sequence). Concerning this clonotype: What it binds is unknown. At one end the junction does not follow the germline gene, possibly because of a read error.

Using quantitative 5'-RACE with molecular barcodes, the authors made TCR beta libraries. TCRdb passed the 5' RACE reads through MiXCR, listing each CDR3 protein once. The profile shows about 540,000 distinct CDR3 sequences, more than 9.5% of them singletons. This TCR came from a male donor with ankylosing spondylitis. The chain combines TRBV3-1 with TRBJ1-3; D uncertain. The sample was blood, either unsorted or a sorted T cell fraction (not recorded which). CDR3 coding DNA: TGTGCCACCAGCCTTCCCTTAGACTCTGGAAACACCATATATTTT. This codes for CATSLPLDSGNTIYF.